The present TCR beta chain was sequenced within a study of T cells expressing NK-cell markers. Across the whole study: Seven of the eight sequenced donors were classified as HCMV-seropositive, and one was classified as seronegative. Study-wide points: A handful of donors likewise had their CD3+CD56-NKG2C+ fraction led by these clonotypes.

The authors generated TCR beta cDNA through 5'RACE template switching with UMIs. TCRdb derives one entry per CDR3 protein from the 5' RACE reads, leaving out DNA. This sample contains some 450,000 distinct CDR3 sequences. A note on this clonotype: Antigen unknown.

Per the germline V gene, CDR1 is SGHDN and CDR2 is FVKESK. This CDR3 has 17 residues. The TCR sequence derives from a woman between 18 and 70 years old in good health. What was sequenced was blood T cells: a sorted CD56 or NKG2C T cell subset, CD4+ or CD8+ T cells, or bulk PBMC T cells (not recorded which). The V and J genes are TRBV14 and TRBJ2-6; the TRBD1 assignment by TCRdb is unverifiable without DNA. CDR3 loop: CASSQAGQLSGANVLTF.